This TCR beta chain was sequenced for a study of blood T cell repertoires in COVID-19. Study context: Collection of acute and convalescent COVID-19 samples took place in the United States, Italy and Spain. T cells, B-cell-depleted T cells, or PBMCs provided the cDNA or gDNA that served as material.

Trimming cost V 3 bases and J 3 bases, with 15 bases left between them. Germline lookup yields CDR1 LNHDA and CDR2 SQIVND (reference sequence). This CDR3 contains 16 residues. As handled by the study authors: Reference gene primers were amplified, and this amplification served to estimate nucleated cell counts. TCRdb's copy holds only in-frame clones and misses some; the assay was immunoSEQ multiplex PCR. V, J and clone size are those of that table, while D and trimming were read from the DNA. Here the sample spans a few hundred thousand clones, 85% being singletons. The source material was peripheral blood. This receptor was identified in a woman younger than 30 with acute or convalescent COVID-19. J is TRBJ1-5 and V is TRBV19; D might be TRBD1 (5 bases). The CDR3: CASSIPDRPDNQPQHF. The DNA of the CDR3 is TGTGCCAGTAGTATCCCCGACAGACCTGACAATCAGCCCCAGCATTTT.